The T cell receptor beta chain under discussion was sequenced for a study of T cell responses to AZD1222 COVID-19 vaccine. Study-level results: Rises in breadth and depth of Spike-specific TCRs came after two AZD1222 doses. Repertoires in all cases were sampled only once the peak T cell response had passed. In the spike-specific TCR repertoire, nearly half reportedly target unmutated variant regions.

As concerns this clone: The antigen is not known. Because it lacks the conserved phenylalanine or tryptophan at the end, this CDR3 is likely a read error. The DNA is omitted, as the CDR3 cannot be located on it reliably, and the CDR3 follows TCRdb's listing.

The table came from immunoSEQ multiplex PCR; TCRdb's copy has only in-frame clones and leaves some out. The data show roughly 80,000 clones, roughly 90% seen once. The TCR comes from an adult in good health. This specimen consisted of peripheral blood, obtained on day 0 of MenACWY control vaccination.

The chain's CDR3 is CASSEPQQGPE. This chain connects TRBV25-1 to TRBJ1-2; the table's D call TRBD1 went unverified against the DNA. The length of the CDR3 is 11 amino acids, counting both ends. CDR1 is MGHDK and CDR2 is SYGVNS in the germline V gene.